This entry lists 10 T cell receptor beta chains sequenced from one sample in a study of T-cell reconstitution after alpha-beta-depleted transplantation in children. Using unique molecular identifiers, the investigators prepared the TCRbeta library. TCRdb used MiXCR to reprocess the PCR reads, holding one entry per CDR3 protein. The sample includes about 230,000 distinct CDR3 sequences, 9% to 10% of them seen just once. Here the sequenced sample was PBMCs from the stem cell graft donor, taken from the stem cell graft. Receptors originate from a human donor who donated a stem cell graft to a child with SCID.

There are many counts of this clonotype. The chain recombines TRBV5-1 with TRBJ1-2; D gene unclear. The CDR3 length is 14 residues. Germline V gene lookup returns CDR1 SGHRS and CDR2 YFSETQ. Trimming removed 5 bases at V and 3 bases at J, with 14 bases between. CDR3 in DNA: TGCGCCAGCAGTCACCGATGGCCGGACTATGGCTACACCTTC. It yields the protein CASSHRWPDYGYTF. Complete variable domain (other parts from reference TRBV5-1 and TRBJ1-2): KAGVTQTPRYLIKTRGQQVTLSCSPISGHRSVSWYQQTPGQGLQFLFEYFSETQRNKGNFPGRFSGRQFSNSRSEMNVSTLELGDSALYLCASSHRWPDYGYTFGSGTRLTVV.

The gene calls are TRBV30 and TRBJ1-1; D not resolved. The CDR3 is 12 amino acids. Germline CDR1 is GTSNPN and CDR2 is SVGIG (reference sequence). Deletions cut 2 bases from V and 10 bases from J, with 14 bases between. This CDR3 is CAWSNPPSGAFF. The CDR3 bases are TGTGCCTGGAGTAATCCCCCTTCGGGAGCTTTCTTT.

As concerns this clonotype: With a much larger clone just one base away, this may be a read error. The chain combines TRBV20-1 with TRBJ2-7, with TRBD2 as a possible D gene (5 bases). CDR3 size: 13 residues. In germline, CDR1 is DFQATT, CDR2 SNEGSKA (reference sequence). The germline V and J ends were trimmed by 6 bases and 2 bases, with 14 bases remaining between them. Here the CDR3 DNA reads TGCAGTGCAAGGGAGACGAAAGCCTACGAGCAGTACTTC. Translated: CSARETKAYEQYF.

J is TRBJ1-1 and V is TRBV5-1; 11 bases are a match to TRBD1. Unmatched junction bases numbered 13, after V lost 4 bases and J lost 8 bases. The CDR3 is 16 residues long. CDR1 is SGHRS and CDR2 is YFSETQ in the germline V gene. CDR3 in DNA: TGCGCCAGCAGCGCGGGACAGGGGGGGACGCCACGAGAAGCTTTCTTT. It codes for CASSAGQGGTPREAFF.

This clonotype was counted only a few times. The chain uses TRBV3-1 and TRBJ2-7; D not resolved. Germline CDR1 and CDR2: LGHDT and YNNKEL (reference sequence). V was shortened by 1 base and J by 0 bases, with 10 bases between the two germline ends. The CDR3 length is 15 residues. The CDR3 nucleotides read TGTGCCAGCAGCCAAGGGAGAGTCCCCTCCTACGAGCAGTACTTC. Amino acids: CASSQGRVPSYEQYF.

This clonotype was recorded a few times. This chain's CDR3 is CASRQGSSRGNTIYF. The CDR3 nucleotides are TGTGCCAGCAGACAGGGGTCATCGCGCGGAAACACCATATATTTT. The chain has TRBV2 and TRBJ1-3; 7 nucleotides agree with TRBD1. The V gene end was trimmed by 6 bases and the J gene end by 4 bases; junction bases not matched to a gene: 9. The CDR3 runs to 15 residues. Germline CDR1 reads SNHLY; CDR2 reads FYNNEI.

There are a few counts of this clonotype. DNA of the CDR3: TGTGCCAGCAGCCCTTCGCGGGGGGGTTACCTGAGCACAGATACGCAGTATTTT. Its translation is CASSPSRGGYLSTDTQYF. The chain combines TRBV9 with TRBJ2-3; 9 bases fit TRBD2. J lost 0 bases, V lost 4 bases, and 12 bases had no gene match. The CDR3 is made up of 18 amino acids. Germline V lookup: CDR1 SGDLS, CDR2 YYNGEE.

This clonotype was counted ten times or more. This sequence joins TRBV18 and TRBJ1-2, with a possible D match to TRBD1 (5 bases). Looked up from germline, CDR1 is KGHSH and CDR2 is LQKENI. This CDR3 is built from 15 residues. V lost 2 bases and J lost 3, with 13 bases in between. The CDR3 is CASSPSQGRDYGYTF. DNA for the CDR3: TGTGCCAGCTCACCATCTCAGGGAAGGGACTATGGCTACACCTTC. Drawing the rest from reference TRBV18 and TRBJ1-2, the complete variable domain is NAGVMQNPRHLVRRRGQEARLRCSPMKGHSHVYWYRQLPEEGLKFMVYLQKENIIDESGMPKERFSAEFPKEGPSILRIQQVVRGDSAAYFCASSPSQGRDYGYTFGSGTRLTVV.

Concerning this clonotype itself: A much bigger clone sits one base away, suggesting this may be a read error. J is TRBJ2-5 and V is TRBV12-3 or TRBV12-4, with D perhaps being TRBD1 or TRBD2 (6 bases each). The CDR3 runs 12 residues. The CDR3 spells CASRRGEETQSF. The CDR3 DNA is TGTGCCAGCCGAAGGGGGGAAGAGACCCAGTCCTTC.

The chain has TRBV7-2 and TRBJ1-4; 8 bases agree with TRBD1. V lost 3 bases, J lost 8 bases, and 14 bases stayed unmatched. The germline CDR1 and CDR2 sequences are SGHTA and FQGNSA. CDR3 length: 17 residues. CDR3 amino acids: CASSFRGGSRGHEKLFF. In DNA form, the CDR3 reads TGTGCCAGCAGCTTTAGGGGGGGCTCCAGGGGGCACGAAAAACTGTTTTTT.